One sample yielded the 22 T cell receptor beta chains listed below, sequenced in a study of regulatory T cells in long-lasting Graves disease. Time point defined: newly diagnosed GD, antithyroid drugs for less than 3 months. With RNA extracted from PBMCs as input, the TCR library was made. Investigators prepared the TCR beta libraries by applying iRepertoire HTBI primers and Arm-PCR of CDR3 regions. Each CDR3 protein gets one entry after TCRdb re-called the multiplex PCR reads with MiXCR. Altogether approximately 400,000 distinct CDR3 sequences are present, over 12% being singletons, with the ten largest covering about 8%. These data were also reused for a study on T cells in Graves' hyperthyroidism and ophthalmopathy.

The specimen was peripheral blood mononuclear cells (PBMCs), collected at new diagnosis, from a patient treated with antithyroid drugs. The source is a woman aged 40 to 50 with Graves disease.

On this clonotype: No conserved phenylalanine or tryptophan ends this CDR3, so it is likely a read error. DNA of the CDR3: TGTGCCAGCAGCCAAGCCACTGAGCAGTTCTTG. Translation: CASSQATEQFL. This chain links TRBV3-1 with TRBJ2-1; D is uncertain. In germline, CDR1 is LGHDT, CDR2 YNNKEL (reference sequence). Trimming removed 1 base at V and 9 bases at J, with 4 bases between. The CDR3 runs to 11 residues.

The rearrangement uses TRBV28 and TRBJ2-6, with 10 bases lining up with TRBD2. There are 20 residues in the CDR3. Losses at the gene ends were 5 bases for V and 4 bases for J; bases not matched to a gene: 17. The germline V gene encodes CDR1 MDHEN and CDR2 SYDVKM. The chain's CDR3 is CASSPSGEASGGGGANVLTF. The CDR3 coding sequence is TGTGCCAGCAGTCCCTCAGGGGAGGCTAGCGGGGGTGGAGGGGCCAACGTCCTGACTTTC.

With regard to this clonotype: Just one base apart from a much larger clone, this may be a read error. V is TRBV3-1 and J is TRBJ2-5; D is perhaps TRBD1 (6 bases). The CDR3 is 15 amino acids. Germline lookup yields CDR1 LGHDT and CDR2 YNNKEL (reference sequence). The DNA of the CDR3 is TGTACCAGCAGCCCCCTTACAGGGCGAGGCGAGACCCAGTACTTC. This encodes CTSSPLTGRGETQYF.

A word on this clonotype: This could be a read error, since a much larger clone is one nucleotide away. The rearrangement joins TRBV28 to TRBJ1-2; a weak D match, TRBD1 (6 bases). With 11 bases removed from V and 2 bases from J, the gap between germline ends came to 12 bases. Germline V CDR1 and CDR2: MDHEN, SYDVKM. The CDR3 has 12 residues. The CDR3, as DNA: TGTGCCTGCAAAACAGGGAACTATGGCTACACCTTC. This sequence encodes CACKTGNYGYTF.

The J gene is TRBJ1-5, the V gene TRBV6-1; D gene unclear. Trimming took 1 base from V and 6 from J, leaving 10 bases between them. CDR1 and CDR2 from the germline V gene are MNHNS and SASEGT. The CDR3 loop spans 14 amino acids. CDR3 sequence reads: CASSEVPGGQPQHF. CDR3 nucleotides: TGTGCCAGCAGTGAAGTGCCAGGTGGTCAGCCCCAGCATTTT.

This clonotype was counted many times. The chain joins TRBV19 to TRBJ1-6; 9 bases are a match to TRBD1. Germline V lookup: CDR1 LNHDA, CDR2 SQIVND (reference sequence). This CDR3 is 15 amino acids long. The V and J ends lost 9 bases and 7 bases, in that order; junction bases with no gene match: 10. The CDR3: CASEPGDRVNSPLHF. The CDR3 DNA reads TGTGCCAGCGAACCTGGGGACAGGGTAAATTCACCCCTCCACTTT.

This clonotype was recorded many times. This chain joins TRBV6-5 and TRBJ1-4; 12 bases match TRBD1. The V gene end was trimmed by 4 bases and the J gene end by 8 bases; junction bases not matched to a gene: 8. The length of the CDR3 is 16 residues. Germline V gene data show CDR1 as MNHEY and CDR2 as SVGAGI. The CDR3 is CASSSIGTGGEEKLFF. In DNA, the CDR3 is TGTGCCAGCAGTTCCATCGGGACAGGGGGCGAAGAAAAACTGTTTTTT.

Worth noting for this clonotype: The DNA is omitted, as the CDR3 cannot be located on it reliably, and the CDR3 follows TCRdb's listing. The rearrangement uses TRBV5-1 and TRBJ2-1; TRBD2, the table's D call, was not compared with the DNA. The CDR3 is made up of 21 amino acids, end residues included. Germline values: CDR1 SGHRS, CDR2 YFSETQ. The CDR3 spells CASSFYICSASGAGALGEQFF.

Many counts were recorded for this clonotype. This chain connects TRBV6-1 to TRBJ2-7; perhaps TRBD2 as D (5 bases). The CDR3 has 14 residues. V lost 6 bases, J lost 3 bases, and 15 bases lay in between. From germline, CDR1 is MNHNS and CDR2 SASEGT. The CDR3 loop is CASRVSGNFYEQYF. Written as DNA, the CDR3 is TGTGCCAGCAGGGTGAGCGGTAACTTCTACGAGCAGTACTTC.

The chain employs TRBV4-3 and TRBJ2-5, with D unresolved. V shed 0 bases and J shed 5 bases, with 10 bases lying between them. The CDR3 is made up of 14 amino acids. Germline-derived CDR1 and CDR2 are LGHNA and YSLEER. CDR3 region: CASSQEAGWETQYF. Here the CDR3 DNA reads TGCGCCAGCAGCCAAGAGGCCGGGTGGGAGACCCAGTACTTC.

This clonotype was found many times. The V and J genes are TRBV7-2 and TRBJ2-1, with TRBD2 identical over 9 bases. CDR3 length equals 15 residues. Looked up from germline, CDR1 is SGHTA and CDR2 is FQGNSA. Unmatched junction bases numbered 1, after V lost 1 base and J lost 3 bases. CDR3 nucleotide sequence: TGTGCCAGCAGCTTAGGTAGCGGGGGCTACAATGAGCAGTTCTTC. Protein: CASSLGSGGYNEQFF.

This clonotype was picked up many times. The chain couples TRBV6-5 to TRBJ2-1, with a weak D call TRBD2 (6 bases). Germline V CDR1 and CDR2: MNHEY, SVGAGI. V was clipped by 0 bases and J by 8 bases, with 11 bases between them. CDR3 length: 14 amino acids. CDR3 DNA: TGTGCCAGCAGTTACTCGGGCGGGGTTGATGAGCAGTTCTTC. It translates to CASSYSGGVDEQFF.

CDR3 nucleotides: TGTGCCAGCAGCTCCAGTAGGACAGGTGGCGAGCAGTACTTC. It codes for CASSSSRTGGEQYF. V gene TRBV7-3 combines with J gene TRBJ2-7; TRBD1 aligns across 7 bases. The length of the CDR3 is 14 residues. V lost 4 bases, J lost 6 bases, and 9 bases stayed unmatched. Germline loops: CDR1 SGHTA, CDR2 FQGTGA.

V and J are TRBV11-2 and TRBJ2-1; D perhaps matches TRBD1 (5 bases). This CDR3 region has 15 residues. V was trimmed by 1 base and J by 1 base, leaving 8 bases between them. Germline V CDR1 and CDR2: SGHAT, FQNNGV. CDR3 residues: CASSLVGASYNEQFF. As DNA, the CDR3 is TGTGCCAGCAGCTTAGTAGGGGCATCCTACAATGAGCAGTTCTTC.

At least ten counts were recorded for this clonotype. The gene calls are TRBV2 and TRBJ2-7; TRBD1 aligns across 12 bases. The V gene's germline CDR1 is SNHLY and CDR2 FYNNEI. This CDR3 spans 15 amino acids. V dropped 2 bases and J dropped 5; count of bases not matched to a gene: 4. In DNA form, the CDR3 reads TGTGCCAGCAGTGAAACGGGACAGGGGGCCGACGAGCAGTACTTC. Protein product: CASSETGQGADEQYF.

In this sample, this clonotype turned up many times. The rearrangement links TRBV12-3 or TRBV12-4 to TRBJ1-2; no clear D gene. V dropped 2 bases and J dropped 2 bases, with 12 bases sitting between them. There are 15 residues in the CDR3. CDR3 DNA sequence: TGTGCCAGCAGTTTATATAGGGCTACAAACTATGGCTACACCTTC. Protein sequence: CASSLYRATNYGYTF.

The chain combines TRBV4-2 with TRBJ2-7; 11 nucleotides agree with TRBD2. The CDR3 extends over 17 amino acids. V lost 0 bases and J lost 4; bases outside the gene matches: 8. Germline V gives CDR1 LGHNA, CDR2 YNFKEQ. The CDR3 DNA sequence: TGTGCCAGCAGCCAAGATCGGCAGGGACTAGCGGCTTACGAGCAGTACTTC. As protein: CASSQDRQGLAAYEQYF.

This clonotype appeared many times. The chain is built from TRBV28 and TRBJ2-7; the match to TRBD1 covers 10 bases. J was trimmed by 2 bases and V by 8 bases; bases with no gene match: 3. Germline loops: CDR1 MDHEN, CDR2 SYDVKM. There are 13 residues in the CDR3. This chain's CDR3 is CASGTGETYEQYF. CDR3 sequence (DNA): TGTGCCAGCGGGACAGGGGAAACCTACGAGCAGTACTTC.

This clonotype was observed at least ten times. The rearrangement joins TRBV13 to TRBJ1-2, with TRBD1 as a possible D gene (5 bases). V lost 1 base and J 1 base, leaving 10 bases between the germline ends. The V gene's germline CDR1 is PRHDT and CDR2 FYEKMQ (reference sequence). CDR3 size: 15 residues. CDR3 DNA sequence: TGTGCCAGCAGCTTAGAGAACGGGGGTAACTATGGCTACACCTTC. Its translation: CASSLENGGNYGYTF. Drawing the rest from reference TRBV13 and TRBJ1-2, the complete variable domain is AAGVIQSPRHLIKEKRETATLKCYPIPRHDTVYWYQQGPGQDPQFLISFYEKMQSDKGSIPDRFSAQQFSDYHSELNMSSLELGDSALYFCASSLENGGNYGYTFGSGTRLTVV.

A word on this clonotype: A read error is possible here, since a much larger clone lies one base away. This sequence joins TRBV5-4 and TRBJ1-1, with a possible D match to TRBD1 (6 bases). Between the trimmed V and J ends, which lost 3 bases and 3 bases, there was a span of 12 bases. The CDR3 is 14 amino acids. The germline CDR1 and CDR2 sequences are SGHNT and YYREEE (reference sequence). The CDR3 sequence: CASSWGGRYTEAFF. The CDR3 DNA reads TGTGCCAGCAGCTGGGGGGGGCGATACACTGAAGCTTTCTTT.

The chain carries TRBV12-3 or TRBV12-4 and TRBJ1-2; D possibly corresponds to TRBD1 (5 bases). The CDR3 spans 13 residues. The ends were cut back, 5 bases at V and 10 bases at J, with 17 bases in the middle. CDR3 DNA: TGTGCCAGCAGTACCGTGGGACGAACCGACTACACCTTC. Protein sequence: CASSTVGRTDYTF.

This chain links TRBV6-2 or TRBV6-3 with TRBJ2-1, with TRBD1 matching 10 bases. With V trimmed by 6 bases and J by 8 bases, 10 bases remained unmatched. CDR1 and CDR2 from the germline V gene are MNHEY and SVGEGT. The CDR3 runs 15 residues. CDR3 DNA: TGTGCCAGCAGGGCGACAGGGGGCGGTCATTATGAGCAGTTCTTC. It specifies CASRATGGGHYEQFF.